This T cell receptor (beta chain) comes out of a study of blood T cell repertoires in COVID-19. As for the study in general: PBMCs, B-cell-depleted T cells, or T cells were the source of the cDNA or gDNA that made up the material.

Residents of about two dozen US areas, aged about 18 to 95 years, made up the participants. CDR3 length equals 15 residues. Trimming took off 2 bases at V and 4 bases at J, with 14 bases between the two ends. Germline lookup yields CDR1 LGHDT and CDR2 YNNKEL (reference sequence). Method: immunoSEQ multiplex PCR; TCRdb's copy keeps in-frame clones and lacks some. The data show about 150,000 clones, around 80% seen once. The clonotype was recovered from a man aged 45-60 years who had recovered from COVID-19. The chain recombines TRBV3-1 (or the pseudogene TRBV3-2) with TRBJ1-2; possible D gene TRBD1, 6 bases. The material sequenced was PBMCs or T cells enriched from blood (not recorded which). The CDR3 sequence is CASSQLYRDVYGYTF. CDR3 coding DNA: TGTGCCAGCAGCCAATTATACAGGGACGTCTATGGCTACACCTTC.